Detailed here is one TCR beta chain. The data are from a study of OX40 agonist ivuxolimab in advanced cancers. Looking at the study overall: The drug used for patients, ivuxolimab, was an agonistic anti-OX40 (CD134) antibody. Partial responses were achieved by three patients, of whom one had hepatocellular carcinoma and two had cutaneous melanoma.

This table comes from immunoSEQ multiplex PCR, and its TCRdb copy is limited to in-frame clones, with some not included. The repertoire holds 45,000 to 50,000 clones, with roughly 86% as singletons. The cohort excluded patients with autoimmune disease history or systemic immunosuppression. The CDR3 spans 13 residues. The sample was CD4+ or CD8+ T cells sorted from blood, taken in a trial of the OX40 agonist ivuxolimab. The gene calls are TRBV21-1 and TRBJ2-7. TRBV21-1 is a pseudogene segment. The clonotype originates from an adult with an advanced solid tumor such as melanoma, head and neck, liver or kidney cancer. The CDR3: CASSKRSPYEQYF. The DNA for the CDR3 is TGTGCCAGCAGCAAAAGAAGTCCCTACGAGCAGTACTTC.